Listed below are T cell receptor beta chains from one sample, sequenced in a study of cytomegalovirus exposure and HLA in healthy donors. Sequencing used immunoSEQ multiplex PCR; TCRdb keeps in-frame clones, though not all of them. Among about 110,000 clones, 80% to 85% were seen once, and the ten largest hold over 20%. The sample was PBMCs. These receptors all come from a man younger than 45 in good health and CMV-seropositive. CDR3s include the opening cysteine and the closing phenylalanine or tryptophan. The D gene is left open where the match is weak. The listing skips clone size in some rows; elsewhere it reads once, few, many or a size class.

V gene: TRBV15; clone size: -; CDR3 length: 16; J gene: TRBJ2-1; D gene: TRBD2; CDR3 protein: CATSRARSGGAWEQFF; CDR3 DNA: TGTGCCACCAGCAGAGCGCGTAGCGGGGGGGCCTGGGAGCAGTTCTTC
V gene: TRBV5-1; clone size: -; CDR3 length: 15; J gene: TRBJ2-1; D gene: TRBD1; CDR3 protein: CASSLWDSSYNEQFF; CDR3 DNA: TGCGCCAGCAGCTTGTGGGACAGTTCCTACAATGAGCAGTTCTTC
V gene: TRBV25-1; clone size: few; CDR3 length: 13; J gene: TRBJ1-2; D gene: -; CDR3 protein: CASSEFRDYGYTF; CDR3 DNA: TGTGCCAGCAGTGAATTCAGGGACTATGGCTACACCTTC
V gene: TRBV2; clone size: -; CDR3 length: 14; J gene: TRBJ1-1; D gene: -; CDR3 protein: CASSVVDRSAEAFF; CDR3 DNA: TGTGCCAGCAGTGTGGTCGACAGATCAGCTGAAGCTTTCTTT
V gene: TRBV4-1; clone size: -; CDR3 length: 16; J gene: TRBJ1-3; D gene: -; CDR3 protein: CASSQSGRGSGNTIYF; CDR3 DNA: TGCGCCAGCAGCCAATCCGGCAGGGGCTCTGGAAACACCATATATTTT
V gene: TRBV6-6; clone size: -; CDR3 length: 12; J gene: TRBJ1-5; D gene: TRBD1; CDR3 protein: CASSGQGGPQHF; CDR3 DNA: TGTGCCAGCAGCGGACAGGGCGGGCCCCAGCATTTT
V gene: TRBV5-6; clone size: -; CDR3 length: 14; J gene: TRBJ1-1; D gene: -; CDR3 protein: CASSSDRQGTEAFF; CDR3 DNA: TGTGCCAGCAGCTCCGACAGGCAGGGCACTGAAGCTTTCTTT
V gene: TRBV28; clone size: -; CDR3 length: 19; J gene: TRBJ2-2; D gene: TRBD2; CDR3 protein: CASSSVAGDLPGDTGELFF; CDR3 DNA: TGTGCCAGCAGTTCCGTAGCGGGGGATCTACCGGGGGACACCGGGGAGCTGTTTTTT
V gene: TRBV5-1; clone size: few; CDR3 length: 16; J gene: TRBJ2-2; D gene: -; CDR3 protein: CASSRLSGANTGELFF; CDR3 DNA: TGCGCCAGCAGCCGCCTCAGCGGTGCGAACACCGGGGAGCTGTTTTTT
V gene: TRBV5-4; clone size: -; CDR3 length: 16; J gene: TRBJ2-5; D gene: TRBD2; CDR3 protein: CASSKSLAGGEETQYF; CDR3 DNA: TGTGCCAGCAGCAAAAGTCTTGCGGGGGGAGAAGAGACCCAGTACTTC
V gene: TRBV6-1; clone size: -; CDR3 length: 15; J gene: TRBJ2-2; D gene: -; CDR3 protein: CASSGGPRGTGELFF; CDR3 DNA: TGTGCCAGCAGTGGCGGACCCAGGGGCACCGGGGAGCTGTTTTTT
V gene: TRBV6-1; clone size: -; CDR3 length: 16; J gene: TRBJ1-5; D gene: -; CDR3 protein: CASSEWGRVPNQPQHF; CDR3 DNA: TGTGCCAGCAGTGAATGGGGCAGGGTCCCCAATCAGCCCCAGCATTTT
V gene: TRBV19; clone size: -; CDR3 length: 17; J gene: TRBJ2-3; D gene: -; CDR3 protein: CASSIPRGRVGTDTQYF; CDR3 DNA: TGTGCCAGTAGTATCCCTCGGGGTAGGGTTGGCACAGATACGCAGTATTTT
V gene: TRBV5-1; clone size: -; CDR3 length: 14; J gene: TRBJ1-2; D gene: -; CDR3 protein: CASSLGQARDGYTF; CDR3 DNA: TGCGCCAGCAGCTTGGGACAGGCCAGGGATGGCTACACCTTC
V gene: TRBV2; clone size: -; CDR3 length: 14; J gene: TRBJ2-5; D gene: -; CDR3 protein: CASTGGPNQETQYF; CDR3 DNA: TGTGCCAGCACTGGGGGCCCAAACCAAGAGACCCAGTACTTC
V gene: TRBV11-2; clone size: -; CDR3 length: 14; J gene: TRBJ2-3; D gene: -; CDR3 protein: CASSFHGAADTQYF; CDR3 DNA: TGTGCCAGCAGCTTTCATGGGGCGGCGGATACGCAGTATTTT
V gene: TRBV5-1; clone size: -; CDR3 length: 12; J gene: TRBJ2-2; D gene: -; CDR3 protein: CASSWDWTRLFF; CDR3 DNA: TGCGCCAGCAGCTGGGACTGGACACGGCTGTTTTTT
V gene: TRBV5-5; clone size: -; CDR3 length: 15; J gene: TRBJ2-7; D gene: TRBD1; CDR3 protein: CASRYTGQGTYEQYF; CDR3 DNA: TGTGCCAGCAGATATACCGGACAGGGAACTTACGAGCAGTACTTC
V gene: TRBV5-4; clone size: -; CDR3 length: 19; J gene: TRBJ1-1; D gene: TRBD1; CDR3 protein: CASSLVGGRQGVWNTEAFF; CDR3 DNA: TGTGCCAGCAGCTTGGTCGGGGGTCGACAGGGCGTTTGGAACACTGAAGCTTTCTTT
V gene: TRBV4-2; clone size: -; CDR3 length: 18; J gene: TRBJ2-1; D gene: TRBD2; CDR3 protein: CASSQEGTGLAGYNEQFF; CDR3 DNA: TGTGCCAGCAGCCAAGAGGGGACGGGACTAGCGGGATACAATGAGCAGTTCTTC
V gene: TRBV13; clone size: -; CDR3 length: 15; J gene: TRBJ1-4; D gene: -; CDR3 protein: CASSLRRVTNEKLFF; CDR3 DNA: TGTGCCAGCAGCTTACGGCGGGTAACTAATGAAAAACTGTTTTTT
V gene: TRBV6-1; clone size: -; CDR3 length: 16; J gene: TRBJ1-2; D gene: TRBD1; CDR3 protein: CASSALLPDRFYGYTF; CDR3 DNA: TGTGCCAGCAGTGCCCTCCTGCCGGACAGGTTTTATGGCTACACCTTC
V gene: TRBV25-1; clone size: -; CDR3 length: 15; J gene: TRBJ1-6; D gene: -; CDR3 protein: CASSARTGTNSPLHF; CDR3 DNA: TGTGCCAGCAGCGCGAGAACAGGGACAAATTCACCCCTCCACTTT
V gene: TRBV5-1; clone size: -; CDR3 length: 13; J gene: TRBJ2-5; D gene: -; CDR3 protein: CASSLEREETQYF; CDR3 DNA: TGCGCCAGCAGCTTGGAGCGTGAAGAGACCCAGTACTTC
V gene: TRBV19; clone size: -; CDR3 length: 13; J gene: TRBJ1-5; D gene: -; CDR3 protein: CASSRGFDQPQHF; CDR3 DNA: TGTGCCAGTAGTAGGGGCTTCGATCAGCCCCAGCATTTT
V gene: TRBV5-1; clone size: -; CDR3 length: 14; J gene: TRBJ2-5; D gene: TRBD2; CDR3 protein: CASSSLAGGETQYF; CDR3 DNA: TGCGCCAGCAGCTCATTAGCGGGGGGGGAGACCCAGTACTTC
V gene: TRBV5-6; clone size: -; CDR3 length: 16; J gene: TRBJ1-1; D gene: -; CDR3 protein: CASSLSLGQPNTEAFF; CDR3 DNA: TGTGCCAGCAGCTTGAGTCTTGGGCAGCCGAACACTGAAGCTTTCTTT
V gene: TRBV10-2; clone size: -; CDR3 length: 15; J gene: TRBJ2-7; D gene: TRBD1; CDR3 protein: CASGLQGAASAEQYF; CDR3 DNA: TGCGCCAGCGGGCTACAGGGGGCTGCAAGTGCCGAGCAGTACTTC
V gene: TRBV29-1; clone size: -; CDR3 length: 13; J gene: TRBJ2-1; D gene: -; CDR3 protein: CSVVGFAYNEQFF; CDR3 DNA: TGCAGCGTTGTCGGTTTCGCCTACAATGAGCAGTTCTTC
V gene: TRBV27; clone size: -; CDR3 length: 14; J gene: TRBJ1-1; D gene: TRBD1; CDR3 protein: CASSSLRGHTEAFF; CDR3 DNA: TGTGCCAGCAGTTCACTCAGGGGGCACACTGAAGCTTTCTTT
V gene: TRBV6-5; clone size: -; CDR3 length: 13; J gene: TRBJ2-7; D gene: -; CDR3 protein: CASNRGYAYEQYF; CDR3 DNA: TGTGCCAGCAATCGGGGATATGCCTACGAGCAGTACTTC
V gene: TRBV29-1; clone size: once; CDR3 length: 13; J gene: TRBJ2-5; D gene: TRBD2; CDR3 protein: CSVLTSDQETQYF; CDR3 DNA: TGCAGCGTTCTGACTAGCGACCAAGAGACCCAGTACTTC
V gene: TRBV7-3; clone size: once; CDR3 length: 15; J gene: TRBJ1-6; D gene: -; CDR3 protein: CASSLTGGVYSPLHF; CDR3 DNA: TGTGCCAGCAGCTTAACGGGAGGGGTATACTCACCCCTCCACTTT
V gene: TRBV27; clone size: -; CDR3 length: 15; J gene: TRBJ1-3; D gene: TRBD1; CDR3 protein: CASSLGRGFGNTIYF; CDR3 DNA: TGTGCCAGCAGTTTAGGCAGGGGGTTCGGAAACACCATATATTTT
V gene: TRBV28; clone size: -; CDR3 length: 11; J gene: TRBJ1-5; D gene: -; CDR3 protein: CASSWGQAQHF; CDR3 DNA: TGTGCCAGCAGTTGGGGGCAGGCCCAGCATTTT
V gene: TRBV7-2; clone size: few; CDR3 length: 14; J gene: TRBJ2-7; D gene: TRBD1; CDR3 protein: CASSFNRGWYEQYF; CDR3 DNA: TGTGCCAGCAGCTTCAACAGGGGGTGGTACGAGCAGTACTTC
V gene: TRBV27; clone size: once; CDR3 length: 13; J gene: TRBJ2-5; D gene: -; CDR3 protein: CASSYGYQETQYF; CDR3 DNA: TGTGCCAGCAGTTACGGGTACCAAGAGACCCAGTACTTC
V gene: TRBV5-5; clone size: -; CDR3 length: 14; J gene: TRBJ2-1; D gene: -; CDR3 protein: CASSLSQLRGEQFF; CDR3 DNA: TGTGCCAGCAGCTTGAGCCAGCTAAGGGGTGAGCAGTTCTTC
V gene: TRBV11-2; clone size: -; CDR3 length: 16; J gene: TRBJ2-5; D gene: -; CDR3 protein: CASSLDRASAGETQYF; CDR3 DNA: TGTGCCAGCAGCTTAGACCGTGCTAGCGCGGGAGAGACCCAGTACTTC
V gene: TRBV5-1; clone size: -; CDR3 length: 13; J gene: TRBJ2-1; D gene: TRBD1; CDR3 protein: CASGTGRNGEQFF; CDR3 DNA: TGCGCCAGCGGGACAGGGCGTAATGGAGAGCAGTTCTTC
V gene: TRBV7-2; clone size: -; CDR3 length: 14; J gene: TRBJ2-2; D gene: -; CDR3 protein: CASSFGGGTGELFF; CDR3 DNA: TGTGCCAGCAGCTTTGGTGGAGGCACCGGGGAGCTGTTTTTT